The T cell receptor (beta chain) described here comes from a study of regulatory T cells in long-lasting Graves disease. This CDR3 is 17 amino acids long. The germline CDR1 and CDR2 sequences are MDHEN and SYDVKM. V shed 4 bases, J shed 3 bases, and the junction held 8 bases outside the gene matches. Only a few counts were recorded for this clonotype. Time point: persistent/refractory GD, antithyroid drugs over 5 years with positive TRAb. The TCR library was prepared using RNA isolated from PBMCs. TCR beta libraries were built with iRepertoire HTBI primers and Arm-PCR of CDR3 regions. TCRdb ran MiXCR on the multiplex PCR reads and lists one entry per CDR3 protein. The sample lists roughly 470,000 distinct CDR3 sequences, around 20% seen once, with 7% to 10% in the top ten.

The TCR was taken from a female donor with Graves disease. The specimen was peripheral blood mononuclear cells (PBMCs), collected when the disease was refractory, from a patient treated with antithyroid drugs. V and J are TRBV28 and TRBJ2-1, with 11 bases fitting TRBD2. The CDR3 is CASSSSLAGVDYNEQFF. As DNA, the CDR3 is TGTGCCAGCAGTTCATCACTAGCGGGAGTGGACTACAATGAGCAGTTCTTC.